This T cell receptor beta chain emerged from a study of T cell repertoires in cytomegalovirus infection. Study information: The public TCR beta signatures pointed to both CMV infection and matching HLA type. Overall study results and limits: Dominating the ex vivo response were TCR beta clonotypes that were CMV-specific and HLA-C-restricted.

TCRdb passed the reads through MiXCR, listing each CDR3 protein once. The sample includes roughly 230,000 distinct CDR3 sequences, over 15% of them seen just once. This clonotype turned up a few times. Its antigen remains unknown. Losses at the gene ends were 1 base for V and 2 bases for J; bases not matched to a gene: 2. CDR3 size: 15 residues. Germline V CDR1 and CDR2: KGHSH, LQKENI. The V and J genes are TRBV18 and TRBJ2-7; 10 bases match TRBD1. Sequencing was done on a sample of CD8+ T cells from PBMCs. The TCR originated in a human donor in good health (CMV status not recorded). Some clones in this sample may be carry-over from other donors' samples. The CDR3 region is CASSPRTGGAYEQYF. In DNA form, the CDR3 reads TGTGCCAGCTCACCACGGACAGGGGGTGCCTACGAGCAGTACTTC.